The T cell receptor (beta chain) under discussion was sequenced for a study of blood T cells in healthy people across ages. The CDR3 spans 11 residues. CDR1 ENHRY and CDR2 SYGVKD come from the germline V gene. Together with a sample-barcoded 5' primer, a J-beta primer mix was included in a second PCR lasting roughly 6 to 12 cycles. One entry per CDR3 protein, called by TCRdb with MiXCR from the 5' RACE reads. The sample contains more than 700,000 distinct CDR3 sequences, about half of which appear only once. The TCR comes from a man of 80 years or more in good health. J is TRBJ2-5 and V is TRBV10-3, with D uncertain. Near its end, the DNA agrees better with TRBJ2-7, so the J call may be wrong. Sequences were obtained from blood. CDR3 sequence reads: CAIRAAYEQYF. The CDR3 DNA sequence: TGTGCCATCAGAGCCGCGTACGAGCAGTACTTC.